Below, 17 T cell receptor beta chains from the same sample are listed, as sequenced in a study of cytomegalovirus exposure and HLA in healthy donors. The primer mix had 60 Vbeta and 13 Jbeta primers. Generated by immunoSEQ multiplex PCR, the TCRdb table keeps only in-frame clones and is missing some. The table records more than 110,000 clones, about 76% of them present only once. The material sequenced was PBMCs. Receptor source: a man aged 18 to 29 in good health and CMV-seronegative.

The chain joins TRBV27 to TRBJ1-1, with D perhaps TRBD1 (6 bases). The V gene lost 3 bases and the J gene lost 5 bases, with 16 bases spanning the gap. The length of the CDR3 is 15 residues. CDR1 and CDR2 (germline): MNHEY, SMNVEV (reference sequence). The CDR3 sequence is CASSLYTPQGTEAFF. CDR3 bases: TGTGCCAGCAGTTTGTACACCCCTCAGGGGACTGAAGCTTTCTTT.

This chain uses TRBV7-2 with TRBJ1-4; 8 bases align to TRBD1. Germline CDR1 SGHTA, CDR2 FQGNSA. The V gene end was trimmed by 5 bases and the J gene end by 7 bases; junction bases not matched to a gene: 9. This CDR3 is built from 15 residues. The CDR3 DNA is TGTGCCAGCAGCCAGCAGACAGGGGTGGCTGAAAAACTGTTTTTT. Translated, it gives CASSQQTGVAEKLFF.

This chain connects TRBV20-1 to TRBJ2-1; 7 nucleotides line up with TRBD1. With 6 bases clipped from V and 7 bases from J, the junction kept 3 bases outside the gene matches. The germline gives CDR1 DFQATT, CDR2 SNEGSKA (reference sequence). This CDR3 contains 11 residues. In nucleotides, the CDR3 is TGCAGTGCCGGGACAGAGAATGAGCAGTTCTTC. It translates to CSAGTENEQFF.

CDR3: CASGLVRDTNYGYTF. In nucleotides, the CDR3 is TGTGCTAGTGGTTTGGTTAGGGACACCAACTATGGCTACACCTTC. The chain has TRBV12-5 and TRBJ1-2; a weak D match, TRBD1 (6 bases). Germline CDR1 and CDR2: LGHNT and FRNRAP. The V end was cut by 0 bases, the J end by 2 bases, with 10 bases between. The CDR3 runs 15 residues.

The gene calls are TRBV19 and TRBJ1-5; tentatively, D is TRBD1 (6 bases). The ends were cut back, 9 bases at V and 6 bases at J, with 15 bases in the middle. From germline, CDR1 is LNHDA and CDR2 SQIVND (reference sequence). This CDR3 is 13 amino acids long. Here the CDR3 DNA reads TGTGCCAGCACCAGGGGACAAGGTCAGCCCCAGCATTTT. Translating it yields CASTRGQGQPQHF.

The V and J genes are TRBV21-1 and TRBJ2-5; the table's D call TRBD2 went unverified against the DNA. TRBV21-1 is listed as a pseudogene. There are 18 residues in the CDR3. CDR3 bases: TGTGCCAGCAGCAAAGGTTCGAGACTAGCGGGAAACCAAGAGACCCAGTACTTC. Its translation is CASSKGSRLAGNQETQYF.

The V call is TRBV6-1, the J call TRBJ2-5; tentatively, D is TRBD2 (5 bases). The germline V gene has CDR1 MNHNS and CDR2 SASEGT. V dropped 7 bases and J dropped 1 base, with 13 bases sitting between them. The CDR3 totals 14 residues. The DNA of the CDR3 is TGTGCCAGCATCCTCCTCGGGATCCAAGAGACCCAGTACTTC. This gives the protein CASILLGIQETQYF.

V usage is TRBV13 and J usage is TRBJ1-1; no firm D call. The CDR3 covers 15 residues. Trimming took 3 bases from V and 2 from J, leaving 13 bases between them. CDR1 and CDR2 (germline): PRHDT, FYEKMQ (reference sequence). In DNA form, the CDR3 reads TGTGCCAGCAGCTTTAGACTGATACCTAACACTGAAGCTTTCTTT. This sequence encodes CASSFRLIPNTEAFF.

The gene calls are TRBV28 and TRBJ1-1; tentative D call: TRBD1 (5 bases). CDR3 length: 14 amino acids. Trimming removed 6 bases from V and 3 bases from J, with 14 bases in between. Germline CDR1 and CDR2: MDHEN and SYDVKM. The CDR3 DNA follows: TGTGCCAGCAGGGGGGGAATGTCGGACACTGAAGCTTTCTTT. Encoded protein: CASRGGMSDTEAFF.

This sequence joins TRBV9 and TRBJ2-2; possibly TRBD2 for D (5 bases). V lost 4 bases and J 0 bases, leaving 13 bases between the germline ends. Looked up from germline, CDR1 is SGDLS and CDR2 is YYNGEE. This CDR3 spans 16 amino acids. CDR3 DNA sequence: TGTGCCAGCAGCCTGCGGAGCGGAACGAACACCGGGGAGCTGTTTTTT. It translates to CASSLRSGTNTGELFF.

The chain combines TRBV11-2 with TRBJ1-2, with 7 nucleotides matching TRBD1. The V gene end was trimmed by 0 bases and the J gene end by 6 bases; junction bases not matched to a gene: 4. From germline, CDR1 is SGHAT and CDR2 FQNNGV. The CDR3 length is 14 residues. CDR3 sequence reads: CASSLDQGVDGYTF. The CDR3 DNA reads as TGTGCCAGCAGCTTAGATCAGGGGGTCGATGGCTACACCTTC.

This clone was observed a few times. J is TRBJ1-4 and V is TRBV6-5, with TRBD1 as a possible D gene (6 bases). With 0 bases removed from V and 3 bases from J, the gap between germline ends came to 8 bases. The CDR3 extends over 15 amino acids. Germline loops: CDR1 MNHEY, CDR2 SVGAGI. The CDR3 sequence is CASSYSNRANEKLFF. As DNA, the CDR3 is TGTGCCAGCAGTTACTCAAACAGGGCTAATGAAAAACTGTTTTTT.

This rearrangement joins TRBV11-3 to TRBJ2-7; D is perhaps TRBD1 (6 bases). The CDR3 is 12 amino acids. The ends were cut back, 11 bases at V and 6 bases at J, with 17 bases in the middle. Per the germline V gene, CDR1 is SGHNT and CDR2 is YENEEA. This chain's CDR3 is CASTLSGAEQYF. CDR3 DNA: TGTGCCTCGACCCTCTCAGGGGCCGAGCAGTACTTC.

This chain joins TRBV30 and TRBJ2-1, with 7 nucleotides matching TRBD2. The CDR3 runs to 14 residues. V was clipped by 5 bases and J by 10 bases; unmatched bases: 14. In germline, CDR1 is GTSNPN, CDR2 SVGIG (reference sequence). The CDR3 coding sequence is TGTGCCTGGGGCGGGGACTACCGTTGTTGCGAGCAGTTCTTC. Its protein product is CAWGGDYRCCEQFF.

This clone was counted a single time. The chain employs TRBV5-1 and TRBJ2-1, with D perhaps TRBD1 (6 bases). Germline CDR1 SGHRS, CDR2 YFSETQ. V gave up 0 bases and J gave up 4 bases, with 11 bases separating them. This CDR3 contains 15 residues. The CDR3 reads CASSLGQGQYNEQFF. The CDR3 coding sequence is TGCGCCAGCAGCTTGGGGCAGGGGCAATACAATGAGCAGTTCTTC.

The chain links TRBV6-6 to TRBJ1-1, with 9 bases that match TRBD1. Germline lookup yields CDR1 MNHNY and CDR2 SVGAGI (reference sequence). The CDR3 extends over 14 amino acids. With 1 base clipped from V and 4 bases from J, the junction kept 1 base outside the gene matches. DNA of the CDR3: TGTGCCAGCAGTTACTGGGACAGGGCCACTGAAGCTTTCTTT. It is translated as CASSYWDRATEAFF.

This clone was detected a few times. The V call is TRBV6-4, the J call TRBJ1-1; 10 bases agree with TRBD1. The CDR3 consists of 15 residues. After removal of 0 bases from V and 6 bases from J, the junction contained 4 bases not matched to a gene. Germline values: CDR1 MRHNA, CDR2 SNTAGT. CDR3 sequence reads: CASSDSTGGRSEAFF. For the CDR3, the DNA is TGTGCCAGCAGTGACTCGACAGGGGGCAGGTCTGAAGCTTTCTTT.